This record looks at one T cell receptor beta chain sequence and its context. This specimen comes from a study of T cell changes during pregnancy in multiple sclerosis. Germline CDR1 MNHEY, CDR2 SVGAGI. The CDR3 has 15 amino acids. Trimming took 0 bases from V and 2 from J, leaving 10 bases between them. Measured with immunoSEQ multiplex PCR; TCRdb has only the in-frame clones, and not every one. The table has under 30,000 clones, 80% to 90% seen once. The chain is built from TRBV6-5 and TRBJ1-2, with D perhaps matching TRBD1 (6 bases). This clonotype originated in a female donor in good health, enrolled as a control in a pregnancy study. This material consisted of CD4+ T cells from peripheral blood mononuclear cells, taken in the first trimester of pregnancy. CDR3 nucleotides: TGTGCCAGCAGTTACTCGGCCAGGGGAAACTATGGCTACACCTTC. This codes for CASSYSARGNYGYTF.